The 24 T cell receptor beta chains below were found in one sample sequenced in a study of T-cell reconstitution after alpha-beta-depleted transplantation in children. The TCRbeta library was prepared with unique molecular identifiers. TCRdb independently ran MiXCR on the PCR reads; one entry per CDR3 protein. This sample has 130,000 to 150,000 distinct CDR3 sequences, with around 9% found just once. This specimen was PBMCs, mostly from graft donor cells, taken 180 days after TCRalphabeta/CD19-depleted stem cell transplant. The receptors stem from a female patient aged 2-10 years who had a stem cell transplant for congenital amegakaryocytic thrombocytopenia, so the T cells may come from the graft donor.

This clonotype has a handful of counts. The chain has TRBV20-1 and TRBJ1-2; possible D gene TRBD1, 6 bases. Per germline, CDR1 DFQATT and CDR2 SNEGSKA (reference sequence). This CDR3 contains 13 residues. Trimming left V 1 base short and J 4 bases short, with 10 bases between. DNA of the CDR3: TGCAGTGCTAGAGGGGGAGGGGGCTATGGCTACACCTTC. This codes for CSARGGGGYGYTF.

The table lists this clonotype with many counts. The V gene is TRBV10-3, the J gene TRBJ2-3, with D perhaps matching TRBD1 (6 bases). The CDR3 spans 14 residues. The V end was cut by 6 bases, the J end by 2 bases, with 12 bases between. Germline V gives CDR1 ENHRY, CDR2 SYGVKD. CDR3 sequence (DNA): TGTGCCATCAGGAGAGGGGGTGACACAGATACGCAGTATTTT. This gives the protein CAIRRGGDTDTQYF.

Many counts were recorded for this clonotype. The genes are TRBV5-1 and TRBJ2-7; 13 nucleotides match TRBD2. This CDR3 is 18 amino acids long. Per germline, CDR1 SGHRS and CDR2 YFSETQ. Germline trimming cut 0 bases from V and 0 bases from J; bases unmatched to any gene: 6. DNA for the CDR3: TGCGCCAGCAGCTTGGCGACTAGCGGGAGGACGATCTCCTACGAGCAGTACTTC. Its protein product is CASSLATSGRTISYEQYF.

This clonotype was counted many times. This chain uses TRBV5-1 with TRBJ1-1, with D unresolved. Germline V gives CDR1 SGHRS, CDR2 YFSETQ. CDR3 length: 16 amino acids. The V gene lost 4 bases and the J gene lost 0 bases, with 16 bases spanning the gap. As DNA, the CDR3 is TGCGCCAGCAGCAGAGACCTCGGATGGATGAACACTGAAGCTTTCTTT. Its translation: CASSRDLGWMNTEAFF.

This clonotype was observed many times. This chain links TRBV21-1 with TRBJ2-2; TRBD2, the table's D call, was not compared with the DNA. TRBV21-1 is classified as a pseudogene. The length of the CDR3 is 15 residues. The CDR3 DNA reads as TGTGCCAGCAGCAAAGCGGCGGGGAACACCGGGGAGCTGTTTTTT. Amino acids: CASSKAAGNTGELFF.

This clonotype was detected many times. In DNA form, the CDR3 reads TGCGCCAGCAGCTTGGCCACATCAGCTGTGTCTCGCCCCTACGAGCAGTACTTC. Protein sequence: CASSLATSAVSRPYEQYF. This chain joins TRBV5-1 and TRBJ2-7; D remains unclear. Trimming took 0 bases from V and 2 from J, leaving 21 bases between them. CDR3 length: 18 residues. Germline assignment: CDR1 SGHRS and CDR2 YFSETQ.

The table lists this clonotype with a few counts. The rearrangement links TRBV29-1 to TRBJ1-1, with a tentative D call TRBD1 (6 bases). This CDR3 region has 15 residues. Germline CDR1 reads SQVTM; CDR2 reads ANQGSEA. CDR3 nucleotide sequence: TGCGACTCGGATGCGGGACACAAGAGGGACACTGAAGCTTTCTTT. Its protein product is CDSDAGHKRDTEAFF.

This clonotype appeared a few times. J is TRBJ1-5 and V is TRBV5-5; D perhaps matches TRBD1 (6 bases). V was clipped by 2 bases and J by 5 bases, with 14 bases between them. CDR3 length: 15 residues. Germline V gene sequence: CDR1 SGHKS, CDR2 YYEKEE (reference sequence). The CDR3 DNA reads as TGTGCCAGCAGCTTTTTCCGGGGGGGCCATCAGCCCCAGCATTTT. This sequence encodes CASSFFRGGHQPQHF.

The chain is built from TRBV3-1 and TRBJ2-1; D perhaps matches TRBD2 (5 bases). CDR3 size: 13 residues. Between the trimmed V and J ends, which lost 4 bases and 8 bases, there was a span of 12 bases. The germline V gene has CDR1 LGHDT and CDR2 YNNKEL (reference sequence). CDR3 amino acids: CASSRLVGDEQFF. The CDR3 region has the DNA TGTGCCAGCAGCCGGCTCGTCGGGGATGAGCAGTTCTTC.

In this sample, this clonotype turned up many times. The chain joins TRBV11-2 to TRBJ1-6, with a weak D call TRBD1 (6 bases). Germline V gene sequence: CDR1 SGHAT, CDR2 FQNNGV. V lost 9 bases, J lost 4 bases, and 13 bases lay in between. This CDR3 contains 14 residues. The CDR3 protein is CASSTGFYNSPLHF. The CDR3 DNA follows: TGTGCCAGTTCGACAGGTTTTTATAATTCACCCCTCCACTTT.

This clonotype appeared many times. The CDR3 reads CSARAPSGGAGDTQYF. CDR3 DNA sequence: TGCAGTGCTAGAGCCCCTAGCGGGGGGGCCGGAGATACGCAGTATTTT. The chain links TRBV20-1 to TRBJ2-3; 12 bases agree with TRBD2. The CDR3 covers 16 residues. CDR1 is DFQATT and CDR2 is SNEGSKA in the germline V gene (reference sequence). The trim removed 1 base at V and 5 bases at J, leaving 7 bases unmatched.

The CDR3 region has the DNA TGTGCCATCAGTGACAGGGACTATGGCTACACCTTC. Its protein is CAISDRDYGYTF. The chain recombines TRBV10-3 with TRBJ1-2; D is perhaps TRBD1 (5 bases). The CDR3 length is 12 residues. Trimming took off 3 bases at V and 3 bases at J, with 5 bases between the two ends. In germline, CDR1 is ENHRY, CDR2 SYGVKD.

This clonotype was counted at least ten times. The J gene is TRBJ2-1, the V gene TRBV7-9, with TRBD1 identical over 9 bases. Trimming removed 3 bases from V and 6 bases from J; junction bases left unmatched: 0. The germline V gene encodes CDR1 SEHNR and CDR2 FQNEAQ (reference sequence). The CDR3 is 13 amino acids. CDR3 sequence: CASSLTGGNEQFF. The DNA for the CDR3 is TGTGCCAGCAGCTTGACAGGGGGCAATGAGCAGTTCTTC.

This clonotype appeared many times. The V gene is TRBV12-3 or TRBV12-4, the J gene TRBJ2-3, with D unresolved. The CDR3 loop spans 14 amino acids. Trimming stripped 6 bases from V and 1 base from J, with 11 bases between. The CDR3 spells CASSPDGRTDTQYF. The CDR3 DNA is TGTGCCAGCAGCCCAGATGGACGCACAGATACGCAGTATTTT.

The chain uses TRBV20-1 and TRBJ2-1; 7 nucleotides align to TRBD1. J gave up 6 bases and V 6 bases, and 11 bases lay outside the gene matches. Germline CDR1 reads DFQATT; CDR2 reads SNEGSKA (reference sequence). CDR3 length: 14 amino acids. CDR3 bases: TGCAGTGCCCCCTCCGGGACAGAACTCAATGAGCAGTTCTTC. Translated: CSAPSGTELNEQFF.

This clonotype has more than one count but fewer than ten. The CDR3 sequence: CAINDRETGELFF. The DNA of the CDR3 is TGTGCCATCAACGACAGGGAAACCGGGGAGCTGTTTTTT. The gene calls are TRBV10-3 and TRBJ2-2; 7 nucleotides match TRBD1. V shed 7 bases, J shed 5 bases, and the junction held 4 bases outside the gene matches. The germline V gene encodes CDR1 ENHRY and CDR2 SYGVKD. The CDR3 extends over 13 amino acids.

This clonotype was counted only a few times. The genes are TRBV5-1 and TRBJ2-3; TRBD1 aligns across 7 bases. The CDR3 extends over 14 amino acids. The germline CDR1 and CDR2 sequences are SGHRS and YFSETQ. Trimming took 2 bases from V and 0 from J; bases not matched to a gene: 0. Here the CDR3 reads CASSLQGSTDTQYF. CDR3 DNA: TGCGCCAGCAGCTTACAGGGGAGCACAGATACGCAGTATTTT.

The table lists this clonotype with many counts. The V and J genes are TRBV28 and TRBJ1-2; D may be TRBD1 (5 bases). This CDR3 region has 14 residues. CDR1 and CDR2 from the germline V gene are MDHEN and SYDVKM. V lost 7 bases to trimming and J lost 2 bases, with 14 bases between them. The chain's CDR3 is CASTHLGTNYGYTF. As DNA, the CDR3 is TGTGCCAGCACCCATTTGGGGACCAACTATGGCTACACCTTC.

This clonotype was observed many times. The chain uses TRBV28 and TRBJ1-2, with D possibly matching TRBD1 (6 bases). This CDR3 is 14 amino acids long. Per germline, CDR1 MDHEN and CDR2 SYDVKM. V was trimmed by 4 bases and J by 7 bases, leaving 16 bases between them. CDR3 coding DNA: TGTGCCAGCAGTTCAACGGACAGATTCCGTGGCTACACCTTC. Protein product: CASSSTDRFRGYTF.

This clonotype has at least ten counts. This chain uses TRBV5-1 with TRBJ2-3; D possibly matches TRBD1 or TRBD2 (5 bases each). Germline lookup yields CDR1 SGHRS and CDR2 YFSETQ. V was clipped by 3 bases and J by 6 bases, with 5 bases between them. The CDR3 spans 11 residues. As DNA, the CDR3 is TGCGCCAGCAGCTGGGGGGATACGCAGTATTTT. Its translation: CASSWGDTQYF.

This clonotype appeared many times. The chain joins TRBV6-1 to TRBJ2-1, with a tentative D call TRBD1 (6 bases). This CDR3 has 18 amino acids. The germline V gene encodes CDR1 MNHNS and CDR2 SASEGT. The V and J ends lost 6 bases and 6 bases respectively, with 27 bases between them. The CDR3 region has the DNA TGTGCCAGCAGGGATGGGGGCTTTGTATGGCGGGTAATCAATGAGCAGTTCTTC. It yields the protein CASRDGGFVWRVINEQFF.

At least ten counts were recorded for this clonotype. The chain has TRBV19 and TRBJ2-6; D is unresolved. The V and J ends lost 1 base and 4 bases respectively, with 8 bases between them. This CDR3 spans 15 amino acids. The V gene's germline CDR1 is LNHDA and CDR2 SQIVND (reference sequence). The CDR3 here is CASSIVRVGANVLTF. Written as DNA, the CDR3 is TGTGCCAGTAGTATAGTCCGTGTGGGGGCCAACGTCCTGACTTTC.

As to this clonotype: A much larger clonotype is one base distant, so this may be a read error. The V call is TRBV29-1, the J call TRBJ1-2; D is uncertain. CDR1 is SQVTM and CDR2 is ANQGSEA in the germline V gene. The CDR3 runs to 12 residues. V was trimmed by 6 bases and J by 7 bases, leaving 15 bases between them. In DNA form, the CDR3 reads TGCAGCGTGTTGTTGGGCTCTTTTGGCTACACCTTC. Residues: CSVLLGSFGYTF.

This clonotype came up many times. The chain links TRBV5-1 to TRBJ2-6; no firm D call. Trimming took 6 bases from V and 3 from J, leaving 13 bases between them. Germline V lookup: CDR1 SGHRS, CDR2 YFSETQ. This CDR3 region has 15 residues. The CDR3 region has the DNA TGCGCCAGCACCCCAGGATGGATTGGGGCCAACGTCCTGACTTTC. It translates to CASTPGWIGANVLTF. The full variable domain, completed using reference TRBV5-1 and TRBJ2-6, is KAGVTQTPRYLIKTRGQQVTLSCSPISGHRSVSWYQQTPGQGLQFLFEYFSETQRNKGNFPGRFSGRQFSNSRSEMNVSTLELGDSALYLCASTPGWIGANVLTFGAGSRLTVL.